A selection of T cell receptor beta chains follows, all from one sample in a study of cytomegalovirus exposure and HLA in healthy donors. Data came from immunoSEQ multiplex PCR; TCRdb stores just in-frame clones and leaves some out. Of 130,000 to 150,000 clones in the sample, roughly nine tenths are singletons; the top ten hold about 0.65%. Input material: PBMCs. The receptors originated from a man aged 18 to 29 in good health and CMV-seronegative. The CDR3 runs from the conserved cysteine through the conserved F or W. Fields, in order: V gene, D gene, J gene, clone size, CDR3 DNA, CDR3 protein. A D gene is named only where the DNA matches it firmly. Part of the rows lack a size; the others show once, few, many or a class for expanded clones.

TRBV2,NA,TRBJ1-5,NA,TGTGCCAGCAGTGAGGACGTAGGACATTACAGCTATAGCAATCAGCCCCAGCATTTT,CASSEDVGHYSYSNQPQHF
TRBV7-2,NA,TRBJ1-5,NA,TGTGCCAGCAGCCCCAATGCCCCAGGGGCGATGAATCAGCCCCAGCATTTT,CASSPNAPGAMNQPQHF
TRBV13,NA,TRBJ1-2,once,TGTGCCAGCAGCTTTTCGGTTGGGGCAGCGATTTATGGCTACACCTTC,CASSFSVGAAIYGYTF
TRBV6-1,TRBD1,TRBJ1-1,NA,TGTGCCAGCAGTGATGCCTCCGGGACAGGGGGCAGGAGCACTGAAGCTTTCTTT,CASSDASGTGGRSTEAFF
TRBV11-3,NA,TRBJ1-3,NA,TGTGCCAGCAGCTTAGACAGGGTAAACCGAAACACCATATATTTT,CASSLDRVNRNTIYF
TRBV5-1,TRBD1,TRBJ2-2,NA,TGCGCCAGCAGCTTAGGGACAGGGGTAACCGGGGAGCTGTTTTTT,CASSLGTGVTGELFF
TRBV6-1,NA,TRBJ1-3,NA,TGTGCCAGCAGTGGACAAGTAACTAGCTCTGGAAACACCATATATTTT,CASSGQVTSSGNTIYF
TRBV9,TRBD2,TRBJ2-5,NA,TGTGCCAGCAGCGTTGGGACTAGCGGGGCCCCCCAAGAGACCCAGTACTTC,CASSVGTSGAPQETQYF
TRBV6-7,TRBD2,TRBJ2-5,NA,TGTGCCCTGCTTTTTTCGGGGGGGACCCAGTACTTC,CALLFSGGTQYF
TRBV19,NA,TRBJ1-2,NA,TGTGCCAGTAGTATTGACAGAGCCTATGGCTACACCTTC,CASSIDRAYGYTF
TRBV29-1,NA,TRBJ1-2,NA,TGCAGCGTTGCGGGAAAACAGGGTTCTGAGTCGCGCTATGGCTACACCTTC,CSVAGKQGSESRYGYTF
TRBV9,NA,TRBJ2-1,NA,TGTGCCAGCAGCGTAGTGCCGAATACATGGAATGAGCAGTTCTTC,CASSVVPNTWNEQFF
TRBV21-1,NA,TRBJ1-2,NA,TGTGCCAGCAGCAAACCAACGGGAGGGTTTTTGGGTGGCTACACCTTC,CASSKPTGGFLGGYTF
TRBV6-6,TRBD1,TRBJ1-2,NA,TGTGCCAGCAGACAGGGGGGAACGAGCTATGGCTACACCTTC,CASRQGGTSYGYTF
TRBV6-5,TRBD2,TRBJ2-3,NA,TGTGCCAGCAGTAGGGGGACTAGCCTCACAGATACGCAGTATTTT,CASSRGTSLTDTQYF
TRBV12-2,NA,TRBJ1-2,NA,TGTGCAAGTCGCTTAGTACCACTATTC,CASRLVPLF
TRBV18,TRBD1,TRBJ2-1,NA,TGTGCCAGCTCACCACAGGCCTCGGACAGGTTCAACAATGAGCAGTTCTTC,CASSPQASDRFNNEQFF
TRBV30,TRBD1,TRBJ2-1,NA,TGTGCCTGGAGTACAGGGGGACCCCTCGTGGAGTTCTTC,CAWSTGGPLVEFF
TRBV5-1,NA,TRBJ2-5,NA,TGCGCCAGCAGCGCAAATCTAGCGATCATGGAGACCCAGTACTTC,CASSANLAIMETQYF
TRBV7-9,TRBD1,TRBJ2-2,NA,TGTGCCAGCAGCCGCCCGACAGGGGCGGTGGACACCGGGGAGCTGTTTTTT,CASSRPTGAVDTGELFF